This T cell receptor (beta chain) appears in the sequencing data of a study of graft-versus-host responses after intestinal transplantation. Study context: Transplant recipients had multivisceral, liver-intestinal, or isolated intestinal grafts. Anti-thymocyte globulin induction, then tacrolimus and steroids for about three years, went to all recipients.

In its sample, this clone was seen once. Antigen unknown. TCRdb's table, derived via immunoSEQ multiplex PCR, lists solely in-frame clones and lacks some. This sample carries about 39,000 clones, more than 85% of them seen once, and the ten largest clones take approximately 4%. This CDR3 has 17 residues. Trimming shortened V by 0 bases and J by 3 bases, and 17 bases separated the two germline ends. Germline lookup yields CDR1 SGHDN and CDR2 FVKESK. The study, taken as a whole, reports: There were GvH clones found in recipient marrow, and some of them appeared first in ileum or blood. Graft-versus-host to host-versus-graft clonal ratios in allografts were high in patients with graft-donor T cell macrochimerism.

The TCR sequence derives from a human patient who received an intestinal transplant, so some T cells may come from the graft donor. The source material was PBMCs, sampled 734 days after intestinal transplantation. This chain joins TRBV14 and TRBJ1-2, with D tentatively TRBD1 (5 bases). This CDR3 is CASSQDFEGRTYYGYTF. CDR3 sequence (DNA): TGTGCCAGCAGCCAAGACTTCGAGGGGAGGACTTACTATGGCTACACCTTC.